The clone carrying this T cell receptor (beta chain) was counted only a few times. Its antigen is undetermined. The PCR contained 60 Vbeta and 13 Jbeta primers. Some clones are missing from TCRdb's copy, which holds only in-frame ones; the method was immunoSEQ multiplex PCR. The table has 130,000 or so clones, roughly 80% seen once. This sample is drawn from a study of cytomegalovirus exposure and HLA in healthy donors. In germline, CDR1 is SGHRS, CDR2 YFSETQ. This CDR3 is 15 amino acids long. Trimming left V 3 bases short and J 6 bases short, with 15 bases between. General study points: An analysis done earlier found most TCR beta V segments productive about 87% or about 30% of the time. Within a later analysis, the majority of CMV-associated TCR beta chains appeared HLA-restricted. TRBV6-2, TRBV6-3 and some other V segments were unresolvable in 87-base-pair reads. An Asian-associated ancestry cluster reportedly showed fewer N-insertions than the roughly 700-donor mean in a later analysis.

The genes are TRBV5-1 and TRBJ2-2; D perhaps matches TRBD2 (5 bases). Sequencing was done on a sample of PBMCs. The TCR was taken from a man aged 30 to 45 in good health and CMV-seronegative. The CDR3: CASSSSQTRSGELFF. The CDR3 DNA reads TGCGCCAGCAGCTCAAGCCAAACTAGGTCCGGGGAGCTGTTTTTT.